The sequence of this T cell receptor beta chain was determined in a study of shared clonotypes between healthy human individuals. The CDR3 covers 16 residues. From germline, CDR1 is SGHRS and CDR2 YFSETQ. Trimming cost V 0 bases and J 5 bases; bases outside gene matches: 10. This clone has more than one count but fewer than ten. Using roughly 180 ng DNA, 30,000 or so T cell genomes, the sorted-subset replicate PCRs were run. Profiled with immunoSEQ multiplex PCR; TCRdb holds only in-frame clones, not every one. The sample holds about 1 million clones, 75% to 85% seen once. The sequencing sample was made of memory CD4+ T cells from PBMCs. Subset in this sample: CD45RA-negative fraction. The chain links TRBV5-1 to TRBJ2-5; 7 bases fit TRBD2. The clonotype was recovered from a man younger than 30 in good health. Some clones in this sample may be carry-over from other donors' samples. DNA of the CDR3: TGCGCCAGCAGCTTGGACGGGACGGGAGGTGTTGAGACCCAGTACTTC. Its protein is CASSLDGTGGVETQYF.